The 3 T cell receptor beta chains below all came from one sample that was sequenced in a study of blood T cell repertoires in COVID-19. Assay: immunoSEQ multiplex PCR; the TCRdb copy retains only in-frame clones and omits some. The table has more than 120,000 clones, 88% seen once; the top ten hold more than 25%. Sequencing input: peripheral blood. These receptor sequences come from a human donor in a cohort sampled during active COVID-19.

J is TRBJ2-1 and V is TRBV2; TRBD1 is a possible D gene (5 bases). Per the germline V gene, CDR1 is SNHLY and CDR2 is FYNNEI. The V end was cut by 2 bases, the J end by 6 bases, with 14 bases between. The CDR3 has 15 amino acids. CDR3 sequence (DNA): TGTGCCAGCAGTGAACTTCGGTCTAGGGGCAATGAGCAGTTCTTC. It codes for CASSELRSRGNEQFF.

The V gene is TRBV7-8, the J gene TRBJ1-1; perhaps TRBD1 as D (5 bases). The CDR3 sequence is 13 residues long. The germline V gene encodes CDR1 SGHVS and CDR2 FQNEAQ. V dropped 5 bases and J dropped 1 base, with 8 bases sitting between them. CDR3 protein: CASSGGWNTEAFF. CDR3 nucleotide sequence: TGTGCCAGCAGCGGGGGGTGGAACACTGAAGCTTTCTTT.

V usage is TRBV7-2 and J usage is TRBJ2-2; 12 nucleotides agree with TRBD2. CDR1 and CDR2 (germline): SGHTA, FQGNSA. V lost 0 bases and J lost 4; bases outside the gene matches: 9. This CDR3 has 19 amino acids. The CDR3 bases are TGTGCCAGCAGCTTAGCCGGGACTAGCGGGTTCCGCTCCACCGGGGAGCTGTTTTTT. Amino acids: CASSLAGTSGFRSTGELFF.